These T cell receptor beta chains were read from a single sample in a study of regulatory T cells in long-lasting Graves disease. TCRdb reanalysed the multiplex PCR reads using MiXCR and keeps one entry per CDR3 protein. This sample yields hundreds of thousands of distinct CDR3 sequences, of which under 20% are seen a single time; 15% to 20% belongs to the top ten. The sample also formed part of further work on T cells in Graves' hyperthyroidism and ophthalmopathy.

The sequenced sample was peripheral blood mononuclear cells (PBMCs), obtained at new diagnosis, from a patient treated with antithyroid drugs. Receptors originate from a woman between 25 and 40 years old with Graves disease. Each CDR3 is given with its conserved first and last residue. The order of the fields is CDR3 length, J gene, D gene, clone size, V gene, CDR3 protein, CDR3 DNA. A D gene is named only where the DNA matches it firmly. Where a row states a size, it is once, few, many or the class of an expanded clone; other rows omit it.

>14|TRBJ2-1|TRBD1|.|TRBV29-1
CSGGRDRKFNEQFF
TGCAGCGGGGGCCGGGACAGGAAATTCAATGAGCAGTTCTTC
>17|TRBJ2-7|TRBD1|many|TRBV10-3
CAISESLPGQGRHEQYF
TGTGCCATCAGTGAGTCTCTCCCCGGACAGGGTAGGCACGAGCAGTACTTC
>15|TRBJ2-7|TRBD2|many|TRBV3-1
CASSQAREASYEQYF
TGTGCCAGCAGCCAAGCACGGGAGGCTTCCTACGAGCAGTACTTC
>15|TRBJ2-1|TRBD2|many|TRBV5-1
CASSAAGLAVGEQFF
TGTGCCAGCAGCGCCGCAGGACTAGCGGTTGGTGAGCAGTTCTTC
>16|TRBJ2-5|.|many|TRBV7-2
CASSRQGGWGQETQYF
TGTGCCAGCAGCCGCCAAGGAGGCTGGGGACAAGAGACCCAGTACTTC
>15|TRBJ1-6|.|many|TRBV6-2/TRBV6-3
CASSYLRPLNSPLHF
TGTGCCAGCAGTTACTTACGGCCCCTCAACTCACCCCTCCACTTT
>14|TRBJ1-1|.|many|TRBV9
CASSVAQLGTEAFF
TGTGCCAGCAGCGTAGCACAATTGGGCACTGAAGCTTTCTTT
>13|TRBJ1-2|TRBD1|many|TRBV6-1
CASSPRDRDGYTF
TGTGCCAGCAGTCCCCGGGACAGGGATGGCTACACCTTC
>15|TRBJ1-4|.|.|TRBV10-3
CAISETPLSNEKLFF
TGTGCCATCAGCGAGACCCCGCTATCAAATGAAAAACTGTTTTTT
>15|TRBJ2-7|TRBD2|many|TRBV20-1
CSARGGSGSSYEQYF
TGCAGTGCTAGAGGGGGTAGCGGGAGCTCCTACGAGCAGTACTTC
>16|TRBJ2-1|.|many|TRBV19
CASGGRAGLSYNEQFF
TGTGCCAGCGGCGGACGGGCGGGACTCTCCTACAATGAGCAGTTCTTC
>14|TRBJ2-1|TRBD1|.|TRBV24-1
CATSAGQGAAAKFF
TGTGCCACCAGTGCGGGACAGGGTGCAGCGGCCAAGTTCTTC
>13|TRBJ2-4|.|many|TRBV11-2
CASSLIAKNIQYF
TGTGCCAGCAGCTTAATAGCCAAAAACATTCAGTACTTC
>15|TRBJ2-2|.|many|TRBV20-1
CSARGSSPNTGELFF
TGCAGTGCTAGGGGGAGCAGTCCGAACACCGGGGAGCTGTTTTTT
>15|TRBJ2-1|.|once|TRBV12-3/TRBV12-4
CASSLGLRRNNEQFF
TGTGCCAGCAGTTTGGGACTCCGCAGGAACAATGAGCAGTTCTTC
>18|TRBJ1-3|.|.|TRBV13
CASSLSLRRFLSGNTIYF
TGTGCCAGCAGCTTAAGTCTCCGCCGCTTTCTCTCTGGAAACACCATATATTTT
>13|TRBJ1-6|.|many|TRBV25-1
CASRGYTNSPLHF
TGTGCCAGCAGGGGGTACACAAATTCACCCCTCCACTTT
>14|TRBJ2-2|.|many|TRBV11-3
CASSLSSNTGELFF
TGTGCCAGCAGCTTATCGTCAAACACCGGGGAGCTGTTTTTT
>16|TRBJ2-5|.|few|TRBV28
CASSFKALRAQETQYF
TGTGCCAGCAGTTTTAAGGCTTTGAGGGCCCAAGAGACCCAGTACTTC
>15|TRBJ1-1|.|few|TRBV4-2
CASSQRKELNTEAFF
TGTGCCAGCAGCCAACGCAAGGAGTTGAACACTGAAGCTTTCTTT
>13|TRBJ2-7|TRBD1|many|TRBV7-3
CASSSGTASEQYF
TGTGCCAGCAGCTCCGGGACAGCTTCGGAGCAGTACTTC
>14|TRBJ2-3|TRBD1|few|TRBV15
CATSTGQVTDTQYF
TGTGCCACCAGCACAGGACAGGTCACAGATACGCAGTATTTT
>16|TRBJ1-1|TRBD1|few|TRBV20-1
CSAGAGTGALNTEAFF
TGCAGTGCTGGCGCCGGGACAGGGGCCTTGAACACTGAAGCTTTCTTT
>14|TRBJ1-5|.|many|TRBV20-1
CSARGGSRNQPQHF
TGCAGTGCTAGAGGGGGATCTCGTAATCAGCCCCAGCATTTT
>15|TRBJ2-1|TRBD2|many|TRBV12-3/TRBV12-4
CASRRGEAGVGEQFF
TGTGCCAGCCGCCGGGGGGAAGCGGGAGTTGGTGAGCAGTTCTTC
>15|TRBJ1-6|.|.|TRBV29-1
CSVDRASSYNSPLHF
TGCAGCGTTGACAGGGCAAGCTCCTATAATTCACCCCTCCACTTT
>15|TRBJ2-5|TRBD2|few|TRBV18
CASSRLAARQETQYF
TGTGCCAGCTCCAGACTAGCGGCTAGGCAAGAGACCCAGTACTTC
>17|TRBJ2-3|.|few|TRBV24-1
CATSDSRTPYLGDTQYF
TGTGCCACCAGTGATTCGAGGACACCGTATCTTGGAGATACGCAGTATTTT
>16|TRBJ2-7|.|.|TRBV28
CASSLLGGGASYEQYF
TGTGCCAGCAGTTTATTGGGCGGAGGGGCTTCCTACGAGCAGTACTTC
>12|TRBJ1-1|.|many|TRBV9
CASSVSKGRAFF
TGTGCCAGCAGCGTAAGTAAAGGTCGAGCTTTCTTT
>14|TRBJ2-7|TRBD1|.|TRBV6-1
CASSKRDSFYEQYF
TGTGCCAGCAGTAAAAGGGACAGTTTCTACGAGCAGTACTTC
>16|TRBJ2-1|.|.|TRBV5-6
CASSLVTLFSYNEQFF
TGTGCCAGCAGCTTGGTGACTCTCTTCTCCTACAATGAGCAGTTCTTC
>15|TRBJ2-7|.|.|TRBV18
CASSPRRTDTYEQYF
TGTGCCAGCTCACCAAGACGGACGGATACCTACGAGCAGTACTTC
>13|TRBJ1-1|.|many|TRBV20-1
CSASDTANTEAFF
TGCAGTGCGTCGGACACCGCAAACACTGAAGCTTTCTTT
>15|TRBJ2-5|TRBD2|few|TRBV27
CASSFGTSGKETQYF
TGTGCCAGCAGTTTCGGGACTAGCGGGAAGGAGACCCAGTACTTC
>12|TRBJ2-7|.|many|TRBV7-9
CASAAFTYEQYF
TGTGCCAGCGCAGCGTTCACCTACGAGCAGTACTTC
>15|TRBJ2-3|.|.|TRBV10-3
CAISVGTIVTDTQYF
TGTGCCATCAGTGTAGGGACGATAGTCACAGATACGCAGTATTTT
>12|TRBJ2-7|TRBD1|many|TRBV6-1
CASRGQGTEQYF
TGTGCCAGCAGGGGACAGGGAACCGAGCAGTACTTC
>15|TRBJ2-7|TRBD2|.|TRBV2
CASSTPGTSSYEQYF
TGTGCCAGCAGTACCCCCGGGACTAGCTCCTACGAGCAGTACTTC
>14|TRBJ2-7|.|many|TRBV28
CASSIMSADYEQYF
TGTGCCAGCAGTATTATGTCAGCCGACTACGAGCAGTACTTC
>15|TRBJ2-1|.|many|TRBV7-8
CASSLGQPPYNEQFF
TGTGCCAGCAGCTTAGGTCAACCCCCCTACAATGAGCAGTTCTTC
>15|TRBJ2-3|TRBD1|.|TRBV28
CASSSQGARTDTQYF
TGTGCCAGCAGTTCCCAGGGGGCGCGCACAGATACGCAGTATTTT
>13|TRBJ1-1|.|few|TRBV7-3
CASSLFGGGEAFF
TGTGCCAGCAGCTTATTTGGGGGGGGTGAAGCTTTCTTT
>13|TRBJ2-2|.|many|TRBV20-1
CSAPPLGSGELFF
TGCAGTGCTCCGCCGCTAGGATCCGGGGAGCTGTTTTTT
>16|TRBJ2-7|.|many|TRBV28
CASSPIMSGHLAEQYF
TGTGCCAGCAGTCCCATCATGAGCGGGCACCTGGCCGAGCAGTACTTC
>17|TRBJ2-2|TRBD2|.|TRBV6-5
CASSYFWGGFDAGELFF
TGTGCCAGCAGTTACTTCTGGGGGGGGTTCGACGCCGGGGAGCTGTTTTTT
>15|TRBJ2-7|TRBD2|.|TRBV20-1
CSASASGSSGDEQYF
TGCAGTGCTAGCGCTAGCGGGAGTAGCGGGGACGAGCAGTACTTC
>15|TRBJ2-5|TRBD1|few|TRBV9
CASSPEDRAKETQYF
TGTGCCAGCAGCCCCGAGGACAGGGCTAAAGAGACCCAGTACTTC
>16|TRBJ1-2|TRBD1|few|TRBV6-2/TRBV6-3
CASSLRQGPKNYGYTF
TGTGCCAGCAGCCTTCGACAGGGGCCAAAGAACTATGGCTACACCTTC
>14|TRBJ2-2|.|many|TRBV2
CASRIETVAGELFF
TGTGCCAGCAGAATCGAGACGGTGGCCGGGGAGCTGTTTTTT
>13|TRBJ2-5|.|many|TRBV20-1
CSAVGTFQETQYF
TGCAGTGCAGTGGGGACTTTCCAAGAGACCCAGTACTTC
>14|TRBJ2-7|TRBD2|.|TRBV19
CASSMASGAREQYF
TGTGCCAGTAGTATGGCTAGCGGGGCCCGCGAGCAGTACTTC
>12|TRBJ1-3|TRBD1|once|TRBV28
CASSPRGDTIYF
TGTGCCAGCAGTCCCAGGGGGGACACCATATATTTT
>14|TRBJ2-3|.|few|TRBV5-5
CASSLQASTDTQYF
TGTGCCAGCAGCCTACAGGCTAGCACAGATACGCAGTATTTT
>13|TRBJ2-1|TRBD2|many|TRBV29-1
CSSGTSGRIEQFF
TGCAGCTCCGGGACTAGCGGGAGGATTGAGCAGTTCTTC
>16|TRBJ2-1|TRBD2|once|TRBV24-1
CATSDVAGSSYNEQFF
TGTGCCACCAGTGATGTAGCGGGCTCCTCCTACAATGAGCAGTTCTTC
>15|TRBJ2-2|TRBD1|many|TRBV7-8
CASIPGTGVAGELFF
TGTGCCAGCATACCCGGGACAGGGGTCGCCGGGGAGCTGTTTTTT
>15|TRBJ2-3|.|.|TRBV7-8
CASSQWPGPTDTQYF
TGTGCCAGCAGCCAGTGGCCGGGCCCCACAGATACGCAGTATTTT